A single sample gave rise to the 10 T cell receptor beta chains below, sequenced in a study of metastatic and nonmetastatic thyroid tumors. TCRdb re-clonotyped the PCR reads through MiXCR. The sample yields 7,300 or so clones, approximately 34% seen once. No patient received treatment before thyroid surgery. What was sequenced was adjacent normal tissue. These receptors all stem from a female donor with papillary thyroid cancer or a benign thyroid nodule (not recorded which). Some clones in this sample may be carry-over from other donors' samples.

The J gene is TRBJ2-7, the V gene TRBV5-1, with a tentative D call TRBD1 (5 bases). Per the germline V gene, CDR1 is SGHRS and CDR2 is YFSETQ. V gave up 0 bases and J gave up 3 bases, with 7 bases separating them. This CDR3 contains 13 residues. Here the CDR3 DNA reads TGCGCCAGCAGCTTGGGACAGAACTACGAGCAGTACTTC. Translated: CASSLGQNYEQYF.

The chain is built from TRBV24-1 and TRBJ2-1, with TRBD2 identical over 13 bases. This CDR3 region has 15 residues. J lost 8 bases, V lost 8 bases, and 8 bases had no gene match. Germline CDR1 KGHDR, CDR2 SFDVKD. The CDR3 loop reads CATMIQGLAGDEQFF. The CDR3 coding sequence is TGTGCCACCATGATCCAAGGACTAGCGGGGGATGAGCAGTTCTTC.

The V and J genes are TRBV6-2 or TRBV6-3 and TRBJ2-7; D may be TRBD1 or TRBD2 (6 bases each). In germline, CDR1 is MNHEY, CDR2 SVGEGT. Trimming took 0 bases from V and 5 from J, leaving 17 bases between them. The CDR3 consists of 16 residues. The CDR3 DNA is TGTGCCAGCAGTTACTCGGACCCGAGGGGGGTCGACGAGCAGTACTTC. Amino acid sequence: CASSYSDPRGVDEQYF.

This chain links TRBV20-1 with TRBJ2-7; 7 bases agree with TRBD2. Germline V CDR1 and CDR2: DFQATT, SNEGSKA (reference sequence). The CDR3 is made up of 15 amino acids. The V segment lost 0 bases and the J segment 4 bases; nucleotides outside the gene matches: 9. As DNA, the CDR3 is TGCAGTGCTAGAGATCCGGGGGGTTGGGAGTACGAGCAGTACTTC. Amino acids: CSARDPGGWEYEQYF.

This clone was counted a few times. The chain is built from TRBV6-1 and TRBJ1-6, with 7 bases fitting TRBD1. With 6 bases clipped from V and 9 bases from J, the junction kept 5 bases outside the gene matches. This CDR3 spans 13 amino acids. Germline-derived CDR1 and CDR2 are MNHNS and SASEGT. Here the CDR3 reads CASSRGKSSPLHF. Here the CDR3 DNA reads TGTGCCAGCAGCAGGGGGAAGAGTTCACCCCTCCACTTT.

The J gene is TRBJ2-6, the V gene TRBV6-6; possible D gene TRBD2, 6 bases. Trimming pared 2 bases from V and 1 base from J, leaving 12 bases between. CDR3 size: 17 residues. CDR1 is MNHNY, CDR2 SVGAGI, per germline (reference sequence). The CDR3 nucleotides are TGTGCCAGCAGTTACCTGGGACGGGGGTCTGGGGCCAACGTCCTGACTTTC. Protein: CASSYLGRGSGANVLTF.

The gene calls are TRBV3-1 and TRBJ1-2, with 10 bases lining up with TRBD1. J lost 8 bases, V lost 4 bases, and 4 bases had no gene match. Germline V lookup: CDR1 LGHDT, CDR2 YNNKEL (reference sequence). The CDR3 is 13 residues long. The CDR3 reads CASSPTGGWGYTF. In DNA form, the CDR3 reads TGTGCCAGCAGCCCGACAGGGGGCTGGGGCTACACCTTC.

The chain is built from TRBV9 and TRBJ2-3; unclear D gene. The CDR3 has 14 amino acids. Germline V CDR1 and CDR2: SGDLS, YYNGEE. V shed 3 bases and J shed 6 bases, with 14 bases lying between them. The CDR3 reads CASSGGSGVDTQYF. CDR3 sequence (DNA): TGTGCCAGCAGCGGTGGCTCGGGCGTTGATACGCAGTATTTT.

This clone was counted only a few times. The chain uses TRBV2 and TRBJ2-5; D gene unclear. Germline V gene data show CDR1 as SNHLY and CDR2 as FYNNEI. The V and J ends lost 10 bases and 5 bases respectively, with 14 bases between them. The CDR3 loop spans 12 amino acids. The CDR3 is CATGPGGETQYF. CDR3 DNA: TGTGCCACTGGGCCGGGTGGGGAGACCCAGTACTTC.

By proportion, this clone is medium-sized. J is TRBJ2-5 and V is TRBV30; a weak D match, TRBD1 (5 bases). Looked up from germline, CDR1 is GTSNPN and CDR2 is SVGIG (reference sequence). The CDR3 is 13 residues long. V lost 0 bases, J lost 4 bases, and 9 bases lay in between. As DNA, the CDR3 is TGTGCCTGGAGTGTACGCAGGGCAGAGACCCAGTACTTC. It encodes CAWSVRRAETQYF.